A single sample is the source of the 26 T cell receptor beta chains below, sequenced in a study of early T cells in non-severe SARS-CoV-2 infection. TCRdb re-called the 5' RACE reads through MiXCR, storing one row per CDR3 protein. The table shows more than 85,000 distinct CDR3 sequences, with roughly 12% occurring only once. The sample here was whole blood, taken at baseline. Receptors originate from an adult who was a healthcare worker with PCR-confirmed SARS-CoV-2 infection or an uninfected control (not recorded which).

CDR3 sequence: CASSKGGAWEFF. CDR3 in DNA: TGTGCCAGCAGCAAGGGGGGGGCATGGGAGTTCTTC. This rearrangement joins TRBV7-8 to TRBJ2-1, with D possibly TRBD2 on 7 matching bases. CDR1 is SGHVS and CDR2 is FQNEAQ in the germline V gene. Trimming cost V 5 bases and J 14 bases, with 16 bases left between them. The CDR3 length is 12 residues.

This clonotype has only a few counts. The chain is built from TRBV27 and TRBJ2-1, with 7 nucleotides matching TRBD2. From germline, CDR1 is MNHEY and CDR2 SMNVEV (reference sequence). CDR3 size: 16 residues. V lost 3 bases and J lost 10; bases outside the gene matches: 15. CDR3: CASSFHGGSTLAEQFF. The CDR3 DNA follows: TGTGCCAGCAGTTTCCATGGCGGGAGTACCCTAGCAGAGCAGTTCTTC.

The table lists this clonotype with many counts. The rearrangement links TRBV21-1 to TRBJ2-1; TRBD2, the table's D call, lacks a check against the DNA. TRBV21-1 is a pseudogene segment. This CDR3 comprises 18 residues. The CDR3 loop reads CASSAPSPQVAGPNEQFF. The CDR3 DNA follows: TGTGCCAGCAGCGCCCCATCCCCTCAAGTAGCGGGACCCAATGAGCAGTTCTTC.

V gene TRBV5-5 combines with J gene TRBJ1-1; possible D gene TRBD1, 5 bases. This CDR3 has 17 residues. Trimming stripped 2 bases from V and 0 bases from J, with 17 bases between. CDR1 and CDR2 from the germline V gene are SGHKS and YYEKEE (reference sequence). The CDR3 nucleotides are TGTGCCAGCAGCTTTCGTGACAGTCAATTGGTGAACACTGAAGCTTTCTTT. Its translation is CASSFRDSQLVNTEAFF. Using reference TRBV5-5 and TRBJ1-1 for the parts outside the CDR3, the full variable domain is DAGVTQSPTHLIKTRGQQVTLRCSPISGHKSVSWYQQVLGQGPQFIFQYYEKEERGRGNFPDRFSARQFPNYSSELNVNALLLGDSALYLCASSFRDSQLVNTEAFFGQGTRLTVV.

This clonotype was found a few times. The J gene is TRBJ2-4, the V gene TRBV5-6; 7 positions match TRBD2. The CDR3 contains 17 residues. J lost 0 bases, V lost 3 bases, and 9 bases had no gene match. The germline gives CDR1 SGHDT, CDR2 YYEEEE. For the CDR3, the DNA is TGTGCCAGCAGCTGGGGGGGACCGAGGCTAGCCAAAAACATTCAGTACTTC. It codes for CASSWGGPRLAKNIQYF.

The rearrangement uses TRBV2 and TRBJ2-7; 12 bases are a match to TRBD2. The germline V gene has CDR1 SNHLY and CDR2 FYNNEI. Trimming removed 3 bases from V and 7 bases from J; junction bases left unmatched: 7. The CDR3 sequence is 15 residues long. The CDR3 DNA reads TGTGCCAGCAGTGACAGACTAGCGGGAGTATCTGAGCAGTACTTC. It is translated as CASSDRLAGVSEQYF.

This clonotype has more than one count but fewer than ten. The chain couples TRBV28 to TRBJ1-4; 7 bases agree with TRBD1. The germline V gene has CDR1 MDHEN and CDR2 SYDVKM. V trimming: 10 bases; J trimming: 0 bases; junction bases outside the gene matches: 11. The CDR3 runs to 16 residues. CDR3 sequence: CATSGTEAATNEKLFF. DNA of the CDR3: TGTGCCACCTCCGGGACAGAAGCCGCAACTAATGAAAAACTGTTTTTT. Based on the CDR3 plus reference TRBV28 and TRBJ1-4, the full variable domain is DVKVTQSSRYLVKRTGEKVFLECVQDMDHENMFWYRQDPGLGLRLIYFSYDVKMKEKGDIPEGYSVSREKKERFSLILESASTNQTSMYLCATSGTEAATNEKLFFGSGTQLSVL.

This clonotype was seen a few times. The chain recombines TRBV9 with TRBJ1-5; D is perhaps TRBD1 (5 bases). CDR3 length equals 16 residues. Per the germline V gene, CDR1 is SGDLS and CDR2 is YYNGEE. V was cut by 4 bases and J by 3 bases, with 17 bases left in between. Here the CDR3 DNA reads TGTGCCAGCAGCACCGGGACTGACGACTTCAATCAGCCCCAGCATTTT. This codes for CASSTGTDDFNQPQHF. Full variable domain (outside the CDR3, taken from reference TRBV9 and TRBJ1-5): DSGVTQTPKHLITATGQRVTLRCSPRSGDLSVYWYQQSLDQGLQFLIQYYNGEERAKGNILERFSAQQFPDLHSELNLSSLELGDSALYFCASSTGTDDFNQPQHFGDGTRLSIL.

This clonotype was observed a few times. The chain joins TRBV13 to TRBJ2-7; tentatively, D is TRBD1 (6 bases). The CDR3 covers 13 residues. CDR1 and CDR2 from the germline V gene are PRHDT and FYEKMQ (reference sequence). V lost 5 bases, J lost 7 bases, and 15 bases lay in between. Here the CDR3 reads CASSPYTGPEQYF. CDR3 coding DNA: TGTGCCAGCAGCCCCTATACAGGGCCGGAGCAGTACTTC.

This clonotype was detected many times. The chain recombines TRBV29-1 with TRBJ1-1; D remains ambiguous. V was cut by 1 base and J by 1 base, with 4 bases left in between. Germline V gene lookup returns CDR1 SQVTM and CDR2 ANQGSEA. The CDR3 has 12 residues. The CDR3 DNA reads TGCAGCGTTGAAGGCAGGAACACTGAAGCTTTCTTT. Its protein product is CSVEGRNTEAFF. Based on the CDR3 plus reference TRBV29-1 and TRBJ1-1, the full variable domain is SAVISQKPSRDICQRGTSLTIQCQVDSQVTMMFWYRQQPGQSLTLIATANQGSEATYESGFVIDKFPISRPNLTFSTLTVSNMSPEDSSIYLCSVEGRNTEAFFGQGTRLTVV.

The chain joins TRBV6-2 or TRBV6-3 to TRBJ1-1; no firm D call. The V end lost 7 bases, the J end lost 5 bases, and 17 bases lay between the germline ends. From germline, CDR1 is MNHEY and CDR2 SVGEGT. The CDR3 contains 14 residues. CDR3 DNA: TGTGCCAGCAAGCCGGGCGGAACGGGGACTGAAGCTTTCTTT. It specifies CASKPGGTGTEAFF.

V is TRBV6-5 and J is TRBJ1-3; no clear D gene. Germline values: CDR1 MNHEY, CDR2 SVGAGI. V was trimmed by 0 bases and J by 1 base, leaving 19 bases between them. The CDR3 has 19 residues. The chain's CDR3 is CASSYSRNRGEGSGNTIYF. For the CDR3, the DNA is TGTGCCAGCAGTTACTCTAGAAATCGGGGAGAAGGATCTGGAAACACCATATATTTT.

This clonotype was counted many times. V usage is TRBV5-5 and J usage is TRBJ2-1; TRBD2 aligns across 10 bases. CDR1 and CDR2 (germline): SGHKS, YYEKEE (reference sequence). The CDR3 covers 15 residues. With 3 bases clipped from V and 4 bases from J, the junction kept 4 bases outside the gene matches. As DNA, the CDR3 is TGTGCCAGCAGCTCCGGGACTAGCGTATACAATGAGCAGTTCTTC. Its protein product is CASSSGTSVYNEQFF. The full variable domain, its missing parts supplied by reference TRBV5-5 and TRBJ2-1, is DAGVTQSPTHLIKTRGQQVTLRCSPISGHKSVSWYQQVLGQGPQFIFQYYEKEERGRGNFPDRFSARQFPNYSSELNVNALLLGDSALYLCASSSGTSVYNEQFFGPGTRLTVL.

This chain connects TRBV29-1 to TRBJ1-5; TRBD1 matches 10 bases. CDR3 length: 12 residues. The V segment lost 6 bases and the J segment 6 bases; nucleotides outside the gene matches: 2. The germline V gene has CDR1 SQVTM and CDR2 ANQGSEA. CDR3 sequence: CSVGTGAQPQHF. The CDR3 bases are TGCAGCGTCGGGACAGGGGCTCAGCCCCAGCATTTT.

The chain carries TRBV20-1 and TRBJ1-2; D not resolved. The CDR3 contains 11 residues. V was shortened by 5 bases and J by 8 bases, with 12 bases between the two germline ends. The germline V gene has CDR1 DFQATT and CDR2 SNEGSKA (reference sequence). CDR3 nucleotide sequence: TGCAGTGCTCGCCTCCTAGGGGGCTACACCTTC. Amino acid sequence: CSARLLGGYTF.

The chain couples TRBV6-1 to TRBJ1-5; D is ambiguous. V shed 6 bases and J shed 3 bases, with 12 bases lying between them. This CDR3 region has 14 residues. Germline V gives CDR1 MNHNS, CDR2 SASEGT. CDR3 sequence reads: CASREWGNNQPQHF. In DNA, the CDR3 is TGTGCCAGCAGGGAGTGGGGAAACAATCAGCCCCAGCATTTT.

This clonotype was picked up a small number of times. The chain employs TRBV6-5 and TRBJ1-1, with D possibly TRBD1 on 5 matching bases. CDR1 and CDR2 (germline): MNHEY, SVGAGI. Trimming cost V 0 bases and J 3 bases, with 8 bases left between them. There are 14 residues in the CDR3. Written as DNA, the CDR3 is TGTGCCAGCAGTTACTCGCCGGGGGACACTGAAGCTTTCTTT. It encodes CASSYSPGDTEAFF.

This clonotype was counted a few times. The DNA of the CDR3 is TGTGCCAGCAGCTTAGCCCTCGGACAGGGGCGGACCGGGGAGCTGTTTTTT. Protein product: CASSLALGQGRTGELFF. The chain recombines TRBV7-9 with TRBJ2-2, with 9 bases fitting TRBD1. V shed 0 bases, J shed 5 bases, and the junction held 7 bases outside the gene matches. The CDR3 runs to 17 residues. CDR1 is SEHNR and CDR2 is FQNEAQ in the germline V gene (reference sequence).

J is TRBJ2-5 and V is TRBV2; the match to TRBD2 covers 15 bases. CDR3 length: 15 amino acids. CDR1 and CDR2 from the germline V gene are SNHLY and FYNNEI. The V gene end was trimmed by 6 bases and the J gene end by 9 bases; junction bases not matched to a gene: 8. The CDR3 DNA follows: TGTGCCAGCAGCGCCGGGACTAGCGGGAGGTTGTCCCAGTACTTC. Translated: CASSAGTSGRLSQYF. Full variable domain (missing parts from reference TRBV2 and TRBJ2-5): EPEVTQTPSHQVTQMGQEVILRCVPISNHLYFYWYRQILGQKVEFLVSFYNNEISEKSEIFDDQFSVERPDGSNFTLKIRSTKLEDSAMYFCASSAGTSGRLSQYFGPGTRLLVL.

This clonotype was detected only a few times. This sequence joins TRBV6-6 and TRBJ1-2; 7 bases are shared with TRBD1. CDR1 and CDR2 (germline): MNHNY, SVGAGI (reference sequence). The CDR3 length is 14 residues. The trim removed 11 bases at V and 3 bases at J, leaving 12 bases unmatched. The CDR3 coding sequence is TGTGCCGGGTACAGACAGGGTAAAGACTATGGCTACACCTTC. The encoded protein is CAGYRQGKDYGYTF.

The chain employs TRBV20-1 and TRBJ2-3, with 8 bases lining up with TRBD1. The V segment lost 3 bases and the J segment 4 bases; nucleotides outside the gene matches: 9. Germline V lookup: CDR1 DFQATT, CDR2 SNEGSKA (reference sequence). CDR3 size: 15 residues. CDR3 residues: CSASGQGGNSDTQYF. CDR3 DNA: TGCAGTGCTAGCGGACAGGGAGGAAACTCAGATACGCAGTATTTT.

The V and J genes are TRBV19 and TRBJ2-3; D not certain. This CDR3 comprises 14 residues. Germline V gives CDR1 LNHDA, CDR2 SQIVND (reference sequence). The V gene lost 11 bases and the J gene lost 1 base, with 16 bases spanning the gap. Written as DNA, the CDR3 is TGTGCCTCAACTCAAGCGCTCCGCACAGATACGCAGTATTTT. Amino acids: CASTQALRTDTQYF.

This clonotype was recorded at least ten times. The DNA for the CDR3 is TGCGCCAGCAGCCAAGACCGGACAGGGGGTGCGTCTAACTATGGCTACACCTTC. It specifies CASSQDRTGGASNYGYTF. This chain joins TRBV4-1 and TRBJ1-2, with 10 bases identical to TRBD1. CDR1 and CDR2 from the germline V gene are MGHRA and YSYEKL. The CDR3 covers 18 residues. Trimming removed 0 bases from V and 0 bases from J; junction bases left unmatched: 7.

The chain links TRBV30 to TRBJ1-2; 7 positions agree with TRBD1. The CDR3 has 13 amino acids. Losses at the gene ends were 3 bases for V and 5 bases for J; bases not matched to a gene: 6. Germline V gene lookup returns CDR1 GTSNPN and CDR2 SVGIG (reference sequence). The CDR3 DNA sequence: TGTGCCTGGAGAGGCAGGGGGTATTATGGCTACACCTTC. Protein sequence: CAWRGRGYYGYTF.

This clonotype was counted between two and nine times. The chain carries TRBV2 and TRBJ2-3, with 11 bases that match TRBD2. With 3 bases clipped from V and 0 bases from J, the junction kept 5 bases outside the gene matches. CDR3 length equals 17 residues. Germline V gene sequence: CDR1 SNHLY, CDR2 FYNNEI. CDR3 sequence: CASSDSLAGGSTDTQYF. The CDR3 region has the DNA TGTGCCAGCAGTGATAGCCTAGCGGGGGGCAGCACAGATACGCAGTATTTT. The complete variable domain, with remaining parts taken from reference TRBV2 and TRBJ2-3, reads EPEVTQTPSHQVTQMGQEVILRCVPISNHLYFYWYRQILGQKVEFLVSFYNNEISEKSEIFDDQFSVERPDGSNFTLKIRSTKLEDSAMYFCASSDSLAGGSTDTQYFGPGTRLTVL.

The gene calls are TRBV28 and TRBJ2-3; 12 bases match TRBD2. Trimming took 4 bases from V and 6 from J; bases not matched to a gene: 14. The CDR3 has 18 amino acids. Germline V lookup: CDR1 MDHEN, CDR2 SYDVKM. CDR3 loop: CASSSPGLATSGRDTQYF. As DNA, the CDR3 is TGTGCCAGCAGTTCACCAGGGTTGGCCACTAGCGGGAGGGATACGCAGTATTTT.